This is a list of T cell receptor beta chains from one sample in a study of CD8 T cells in acute hepatitis C reinfection. TCRdb's copy holds only in-frame clones and misses some; the assay was immunoSEQ multiplex PCR. The repertoire holds about 3,900 clones, with around 41% as singletons. The sample here was HCV NS3-1073 tetramer-sorted CD8+ T cells from PBMCs, taken during acute infection. The receptors were gathered from a man aged 30 to 45 with chronic hepatitis C. CDR3s include the opening cysteine and the closing phenylalanine or tryptophan. Each record gives: CDR3 DNA, CDR3 protein, D gene, V gene, J gene, clone size. The D gene is left open where the match is weak. Clone size appears in some rows only: once, few, many, or a class for an expanded clone.

CDR3 DNA: TGTGCCACCAGCAGTACCCCCGGACTAGGGGTTTCTGTCGGGGAGCTGTTTTTT
CDR3 protein: CATSSTPGLGVSVGELFF
D gene: TRBD2
V gene: TRBV15
J gene: TRBJ2-2
clone size: NA

CDR3 DNA: TGTGCCAGCAGCGCCGGGACAGCTCAAGAGACCCAGTACTTC
CDR3 protein: CASSAGTAQETQYF
D gene: TRBD1
V gene: TRBV11-2
J gene: TRBJ2-5
clone size: NA

CDR3 DNA: TGTGCCAGCTCTGGGCTCCCGGGACAGTCGCGTTCCTACGAGCAGTACTTC
CDR3 protein: CASSGLPGQSRSYEQYF
D gene: TRBD1
V gene: TRBV2
J gene: TRBJ2-7
clone size: NA

CDR3 DNA: TGTGCCAGCAGCCCAGAGGTGGGGGCCCCCGGGGAGCTGTTTTTT
CDR3 protein: CASSPEVGAPGELFF
D gene: NA
V gene: TRBV11-2
J gene: TRBJ2-2
clone size: few

CDR3 DNA: TGTGCCAGCAGCTTAAACCCTAGCGGGGGGTGGAATGAGCAGTTCTTC
CDR3 protein: CASSLNPSGGWNEQFF
D gene: TRBD2
V gene: TRBV7-8
J gene: TRBJ2-1
clone size: medium-sized

CDR3 DNA: TGTGCCAGCAGCCTGGAGCCGGGCCTTCTTGAGAACACTGAAGCCTTCTTT
CDR3 protein: CASSLEPGLLENTEAFF
D gene: NA
V gene: TRBV5-6
J gene: TRBJ1-1
clone size: NA

CDR3 DNA: TGTGCCAGCAGCCAAGAACCGACGAGCTCCTACGAGCAGTACTTC
CDR3 protein: CASSQEPTSSYEQYF
D gene: NA
V gene: TRBV4-2
J gene: TRBJ2-7
clone size: medium-sized

CDR3 DNA: TGTGCCAGCAGCCAATTTTTGGGACAGGGATACACCGGGGAGCTGTTTTTT
CDR3 protein: CASSQFLGQGYTGELFF
D gene: TRBD1
V gene: TRBV14
J gene: TRBJ2-2
clone size: medium-sized

CDR3 DNA: TGTGCCACCAGCGGCCCGGGCACCGGGGAGCCCCAGCATTTT
CDR3 protein: CATSGPGTGEPQHF
D gene: NA
V gene: TRBV15
J gene: TRBJ1-5
clone size: once

CDR3 DNA: TGCGCCAGCAGCTTGGAACGGGTTGCGGGGACAGATACGCAGTATTTT
CDR3 protein: CASSLERVAGTDTQYF
D gene: NA
V gene: TRBV5-1
J gene: TRBJ2-3
clone size: NA

CDR3 DNA: TGTGCCAGTAGTAGGGAAGTGGGCGGGAGTTCATACGAGCAGTACTTC
CDR3 protein: CASSREVGGSSYEQYF
D gene: TRBD2
V gene: TRBV19
J gene: TRBJ2-7
clone size: NA

CDR3 DNA: TGTGCCAGCAGTGAATTGGAGGCAGGAAGCAATCAGCCCCAGCATTTT
CDR3 protein: CASSELEAGSNQPQHF
D gene: NA
V gene: TRBV6-1
J gene: TRBJ1-5
clone size: NA

CDR3 DNA: TGTGCCAGCAGCCAACGGGCTAGCGGGGGGGTATACGAGCAGTACTTC
CDR3 protein: CASSQRASGGVYEQYF
D gene: TRBD2
V gene: TRBV7-2
J gene: TRBJ2-7
clone size: few

CDR3 DNA: TGTGCCAGCAGCTTCCAACAGGGAGGGAACACTGAAGCTTTCTTT
CDR3 protein: CASSFQQGGNTEAFF
D gene: NA
V gene: TRBV4-2
J gene: TRBJ1-1
clone size: few

CDR3 DNA: TGTGCCAGCAGCTTGCGGACTAGCGGGGGTTACACAGATACGCAGTATTTT
CDR3 protein: CASSLRTSGGYTDTQYF
D gene: TRBD2
V gene: TRBV5-6
J gene: TRBJ2-3
clone size: NA

CDR3 DNA: TGTGCCAGCAGCCCTGGGACAGGGGAAATCAAGCCCCAGCATTTT
CDR3 protein: CASSPGTGEIKPQHF
D gene: TRBD1
V gene: TRBV7-8
J gene: TRBJ1-5
clone size: NA

CDR3 DNA: TGTGCCAGCAGCCAAGAATCCGGAGTCCCCCTCCACTTT
CDR3 protein: CASSQESGVPLHF
D gene: NA
V gene: TRBV4-2
J gene: TRBJ1-6
clone size: medium-sized

CDR3 DNA: TGTGCCAGCAGTCTCCTGGCAGGGCCCTACGAGCAGTACTTC
CDR3 protein: CASSLLAGPYEQYF
D gene: NA
V gene: TRBV6-1
J gene: TRBJ2-7
clone size: NA

CDR3 DNA: TGTGCCAGCAGCCAAGAGATGGGAGAACACGGGGAGCTGTTTTTT
CDR3 protein: CASSQEMGEHGELFF
D gene: NA
V gene: TRBV4-2
J gene: TRBJ2-2
clone size: NA

CDR3 DNA: TGTGCCAGCAGCCTGGGACTAGCGGGAGAGCCGCCAAACATTCAGTACTTC
CDR3 protein: CASSLGLAGEPPNIQYF
D gene: TRBD2
V gene: TRBV7-2
J gene: TRBJ2-4
clone size: NA

CDR3 DNA: TGTGCCAGCAGTGAGGAGACAGGGGCGCCTAACACCGGGGAGCTGTTTTTT
CDR3 protein: CASSEETGAPNTGELFF
D gene: TRBD1
V gene: TRBV6-1
J gene: TRBJ2-2
clone size: NA

CDR3 DNA: TGCGCCAGCAGCCAAGAGCCAGGGGGCCCGGGCGAGCAGTACTTC
CDR3 protein: CASSQEPGGPGEQYF
D gene: TRBD1
V gene: TRBV4-3
J gene: TRBJ2-7
clone size: NA

CDR3 DNA: TGTGCCAGCAGCGCAGGGGACGAAGAGACCCAGTACTTC
CDR3 protein: CASSAGDEETQYF
D gene: NA
V gene: TRBV9
J gene: TRBJ2-5
clone size: NA

CDR3 DNA: TGTGCCAGCAGCTTCACCGGGACAGAAGAGACCCAGTACTTC
CDR3 protein: CASSFTGTEETQYF
D gene: TRBD1
V gene: TRBV4-2
J gene: TRBJ2-5
clone size: NA

CDR3 DNA: TGTGCCAGCAGCCAAGAAGTGGGACAGGGGGCGAACACCGGGGAGCTGTTTTTT
CDR3 protein: CASSQEVGQGANTGELFF
D gene: TRBD1
V gene: TRBV4-2
J gene: TRBJ2-2
clone size: NA

CDR3 DNA: TGTGCCAGCAGCCAAAAAGGGGACAATGAGCAGTTCTTC
CDR3 protein: CASSQKGDNEQFF
D gene: NA
V gene: TRBV4-2
J gene: TRBJ2-1
clone size: NA

CDR3 DNA: TGTGCCAGCAGCCAAGAATTGAACACTGAAGCTTTCTTT
CDR3 protein: CASSQELNTEAFF
D gene: NA
V gene: TRBV4-2
J gene: TRBJ1-1
clone size: medium-sized

CDR3 DNA: TGTGCTAGCAGCTCCGAGACTAGCGGGGCCCCCGGGGAGCTGTTTTTT
CDR3 protein: CASSSETSGAPGELFF
D gene: TRBD2
V gene: TRBV7-7
J gene: TRBJ2-2
clone size: NA

CDR3 DNA: TGCGCCAGCAGCCAAGAGGTCGGGGGATCCGACTACGAGCAGTACTTC
CDR3 protein: CASSQEVGGSDYEQYF
D gene: NA
V gene: TRBV4-3
J gene: TRBJ2-7
clone size: medium-sized

CDR3 DNA: TGTGCCAGCAGCCCCCTAGCGGGAGTTGCAGATACGCAGTATTTT
CDR3 protein: CASSPLAGVADTQYF
D gene: TRBD2
V gene: TRBV4-2
J gene: TRBJ2-3
clone size: once

CDR3 DNA: TGTGCCAGCAGCCAAGAATTGGGGGTTGAGCAGTTCTTC
CDR3 protein: CASSQELGVEQFF
D gene: NA
V gene: TRBV4-2
J gene: TRBJ2-1
clone size: NA

CDR3 DNA: TGTGCCTGGATCCAGTCCGGCACCGGGGAGCTGTTTTTT
CDR3 protein: CAWIQSGTGELFF
D gene: NA
V gene: TRBV30
J gene: TRBJ2-2
clone size: NA

CDR3 DNA: TGTGCCAGCAGCCAAGAAGTGGGGGTTTGGGGCGAGCAGTACTTC
CDR3 protein: CASSQEVGVWGEQYF
D gene: NA
V gene: TRBV4-2
J gene: TRBJ2-7
clone size: few

CDR3 DNA: TGTGCCAGCAGCCAAGAATTGGGGTCTGCAGCTTTCTTT
CDR3 protein: CASSQELGSAAFF
D gene: NA
V gene: TRBV4-2
J gene: TRBJ1-1
clone size: medium-sized

CDR3 DNA: TGTGCCAGCAGCCAAGAGACCCCCGGGACCGATTTCGAGCAGTTCTTC
CDR3 protein: CASSQETPGTDFEQFF
D gene: NA
V gene: TRBV4-2
J gene: TRBJ2-1
clone size: NA

CDR3 DNA: TGTGCCAGTAGTAATTTGCCAGGGTGGACTGAAGCTTTCTTT
CDR3 protein: CASSNLPGWTEAFF
D gene: NA
V gene: TRBV19
J gene: TRBJ1-1
clone size: NA

CDR3 DNA: TGCGCCAGCAGTGAGTCAGGACAGGGGGGGGCCTACGAGCAGTACTTC
CDR3 protein: CASSESGQGGAYEQYF
D gene: TRBD1
V gene: TRBV10-2
J gene: TRBJ2-7
clone size: few

CDR3 DNA: TGTGCCAGCAGTGGGCGGACAGCGGTTGAGCAGTTCTTC
CDR3 protein: CASSGRTAVEQFF
D gene: NA
V gene: TRBV6-1
J gene: TRBJ2-1
clone size: once

CDR3 DNA: TGTGCCAGCAGTGAACCCGGAGGCGGGCATCAGCCCCAGCATTTT
CDR3 protein: CASSEPGGGHQPQHF
D gene: NA
V gene: TRBV6-1
J gene: TRBJ1-5
clone size: NA

CDR3 DNA: TGCGCCAGTTCTGGGACAGGGGAATATTTTGGCTACACCTTC
CDR3 protein: CASSGTGEYFGYTF
D gene: TRBD1
V gene: TRBV4-3
J gene: TRBJ1-2
clone size: medium-sized

CDR3 DNA: TGCGCCAGCAGCCAAGAACCCGGGGGTACCGGGGAGCTGTTTTTT
CDR3 protein: CASSQEPGGTGELFF
D gene: NA
V gene: TRBV5-4
J gene: TRBJ2-2
clone size: NA

CDR3 DNA: TGTGCCAGCAGCTTTTTACCGGGACTAGCGGACTCCTACGAGCAGTACTTC
CDR3 protein: CASSFLPGLADSYEQYF
D gene: TRBD2
V gene: TRBV5-6
J gene: TRBJ2-7
clone size: NA

CDR3 DNA: TGTGCCACCAGCACACCGACAGGGGAAAATGAGCAGTTCTTC
CDR3 protein: CATSTPTGENEQFF
D gene: TRBD1
V gene: TRBV15
J gene: TRBJ2-1
clone size: medium-sized

CDR3 DNA: TGTGCCAGCAGTGAACTTCTCGGAGGGAGTAATCAGCCCCAGCATTTT
CDR3 protein: CASSELLGGSNQPQHF
D gene: NA
V gene: TRBV2
J gene: TRBJ1-5
clone size: NA

CDR3 DNA: TGTGCCAGCAGCTTACTGACTAGAGGAGAGACCCAGTACTTC
CDR3 protein: CASSLLTRGETQYF
D gene: NA
V gene: TRBV11-2
J gene: TRBJ2-5
clone size: NA

CDR3 DNA: TGTGCCAGCAGCAAAAAGGAAGGACAGCCCCAGCATTTT
CDR3 protein: CASSKKEGQPQHF
D gene: NA
V gene: TRBV21-1
J gene: TRBJ1-5
clone size: NA

CDR3 DNA: TGCGCCAGCAGCCAAGAGCCGACAGGGGTTGGGGAGCAGTTCTTC
CDR3 protein: CASSQEPTGVGEQFF
D gene: TRBD1
V gene: TRBV4-3
J gene: TRBJ2-1
clone size: NA

CDR3 DNA: TGTGCCAGCAGCTTAGATTCCCCCGCGGGAGTGAATGAGCAGTTCTTC
CDR3 protein: CASSLDSPAGVNEQFF
D gene: TRBD2
V gene: TRBV11-2
J gene: TRBJ2-1
clone size: few

CDR3 DNA: TGTGCCAGCAGCCGGGAGGTTGGGGTCCCGAACACTGAAGCTTTCTTT
CDR3 protein: CASSREVGVPNTEAFF
D gene: NA
V gene: TRBV4-2
J gene: TRBJ1-1
clone size: NA

CDR3 DNA: TGTGCCAGTAGTATTTTGGACGGCTACGAGCAGTACTTC
CDR3 protein: CASSILDGYEQYF
D gene: NA
V gene: TRBV19
J gene: TRBJ2-7
clone size: NA

CDR3 DNA: TGTGCCAGCAGCCCGGAAGCTACAGGGGGCCCCTACGAGCAGTACTTC
CDR3 protein: CASSPEATGGPYEQYF
D gene: TRBD1
V gene: TRBV4-2
J gene: TRBJ2-7
clone size: NA

CDR3 DNA: TGTGCCAGCAGCCAAGAGTTGAACACTGAAGCTTTCTTT
CDR3 protein: CASSQELNTEAFF
D gene: NA
V gene: TRBV4-2
J gene: TRBJ1-1
clone size: large

CDR3 DNA: TGCGCCAGCACCCCGAGGGGGGGGATCTATGGCTACACCTTC
CDR3 protein: CASTPRGGIYGYTF
D gene: NA
V gene: TRBV10-2
J gene: TRBJ1-2
clone size: large